These 17 T cell receptor beta chains originate from one sample sequenced in a study of tumor-infiltrating lymphocytes in oesophageal squamous cell carcinoma. TCRdb re-analysed the PCR reads in MiXCR, keeping a single row per CDR3 protein. The data show 8,500 to 11,000 distinct CDR3 sequences, with about 60% seen just once and approximately 25% held by the top ten. The sequencing sample was made of esophageal tumor tissue. These receptors were obtained from a female donor with esophageal squamous cell carcinoma.

The V call is TRBV28, the J call TRBJ2-5, with 7 bases identical to TRBD1. CDR1 and CDR2 (germline): MDHEN, SYDVKM. The V segment lost 7 bases and the J segment 2 bases; nucleotides outside the gene matches: 10. The CDR3 covers 15 residues. The CDR3 sequence is CASNSQGVGQETQYF. The CDR3 coding sequence is TGTGCCAGCAACTCTCAGGGGGTCGGGCAAGAGACCCAGTACTTC.

The rearrangement joins TRBV7-3 to TRBJ2-5; a possible D gene is TRBD1 (6 bases). The V gene's germline CDR1 is SGHTA and CDR2 FQGTGA. Trimming removed 5 bases from V and 3 bases from J, with 16 bases in between. The CDR3 sequence is 15 residues long. CDR3 in amino acids: CASSRSGTPEETQYF. The CDR3 nucleotides read TGTGCCAGCAGCCGTTCCGGGACACCCGAAGAGACCCAGTACTTC.

The chain joins TRBV6-8 to TRBJ2-4, with TRBD2 matching 10 bases. Matching the DNA end better, TRBJ2-1 makes the J call doubtful. The germline CDR1 and CDR2 sequences are MNHGY and SAAAGT. The CDR3 length is 15 residues. CDR3 region: CASSYASGRSNEQFF. As DNA, the CDR3 is TGTGCCAGCAGTTATGCTAGCGGGAGATCGAATGAGCAGTTCTTC.

The chain recombines TRBV7-8 with TRBJ1-1; D is possibly TRBD1 (5 bases). Trimming took off 1 base at V and 12 bases at J, with 18 bases between the two ends. Germline CDR1 and CDR2: SGHVS and FQNEAQ. The CDR3 loop spans 14 amino acids. The CDR3 coding sequence is TGTGCCAGCAGCTTAGGGGCTGGGACCGTGAAAACTTTCTTT. It specifies CASSLGAGTVKTFF.

The chain has TRBV7-2 and TRBJ2-1; 13 bases agree with TRBD2. The end of the DNA aligns better with TRBJ2-7, so the J call may be wrong. The CDR3 is 17 residues long. Germline V gene data show CDR1 as SGHTA and CDR2 as FQGNSA. CDR3 sequence: CASSQGLAGVLSYEQYF. CDR3 DNA: TGTGCCAGCAGCCAAGGACTAGCGGGAGTCCTGTCCTACGAGCAGTACTTC.

V gene TRBV7-2 combines with J gene TRBJ2-7; D remains unclear. The J call is doubtful: the DNA matches TRBJ2-4 better. The CDR3 sequence is 15 residues long. Germline CDR1 is SGHTA and CDR2 is FQGNSA. CDR3: CASSLAAAAKNIQYF. The DNA of the CDR3 is TGTGCCAGCAGCTTAGCCGCAGCGGCCAAAAACATTCAGTACTTC.

The rearrangement links TRBV12-3 or TRBV12-4 to TRBJ1-1; 7 bases map to TRBD1. After removal of 6 bases from V and 5 bases from J, the junction contained 6 bases not matched to a gene. The CDR3 is made up of 13 amino acids. The CDR3 region is CASRTRGKTEAFF. CDR3 coding DNA: TGTGCCAGCAGAACCAGGGGGAAGACTGAAGCTTTCTTT.

This clonotype occurred a few times. This sequence joins TRBV7-6 and TRBJ2-3; D remains ambiguous. The last part of the DNA fits TRBJ2-5 better; the J call may be wrong. CDR1 is SGHVS and CDR2 is FNYEAQ in the germline V gene. The CDR3 extends over 11 amino acids. The DNA of the CDR3 is TGTGCCAGCAGCGTTGGAGAGACCCAGTACTTC. Protein: CASSVGETQYF.

This sequence joins TRBV7-4 and TRBJ1-2; D gene unclear. Germline CDR1 and CDR2: SGHVT and SQSDAQ. The CDR3 is 14 amino acids. V was trimmed by 2 bases and J by 8 bases, leaving 15 bases between them. For the CDR3, the DNA is TGTGCCAGCAGCTTACCCGCCCCCGGGCACGGCTACACCTTC. Amino acids: CASSLPAPGHGYTF. The full variable domain, in which reference TRBV7-4 and TRBJ1-2 provide the parts outside the CDR3, is GAGVSQSPRYKVAKRGRDVALRCDSISGHVTLYWYRQTLGQGSEVLTYSQSDAQRDKSGRPSGRFSAERPERSVSTLKIQRTEQGDSAVYLCASSLPAPGHGYTFGSGTRLTVV.

This clonotype was counted at least ten times. A much larger clone differs by one base, so this may be a read error. V gene TRBV23-1 combines with J gene TRBJ2-5; TRBD1 is a possible D gene (5 bases). TRBV23-1 is an ORF, with its function uncertain. This CDR3 is built from 14 residues. The V and J ends lost 2 bases and 11 bases respectively, with 18 bases between them. As DNA, the CDR3 is TGCGCCAGCAGTCAAGCCAGGGCCGTTGATGAGCAGTACTTC. Amino acids: CASSQARAVDEQYF.

The gene calls are TRBV7-2 and TRBJ2-3; 8 positions match TRBD2. With 1 base clipped from V and 1 base from J, the junction kept 4 bases outside the gene matches. The CDR3 is made up of 16 amino acids. In germline, CDR1 is SGHTA, CDR2 FQGNSA. CDR3 residues: CASSLVTGRGTDTQYF. In nucleotides, the CDR3 is TGTGCCAGCAGCTTAGTTACCGGGAGGGGCACAGATACGCAGTATTTT.

In regard to this clonotype: The conserved final phenylalanine or tryptophan is absent from the CDR3, which likely points to a read error. The limits of the CDR3 on the DNA are not certain, so only TCRdb's listed CDR3 is given. The CDR3: CASSLSRGDYNEQFFGP. The genes are TRBV11-2 and TRBJ2-3; TRBD1, the D gene given by the table, was not confirmed from the DNA. Germline V gives CDR1 SGHAT, CDR2 FQNNGV. The length of the CDR3 is 17 amino acids, counting both ends.

The rearrangement links TRBV6-6 to TRBJ2-7; 9 nucleotides agree with TRBD2. CDR1 is MNHNY and CDR2 is SVGAGI in the germline V gene (reference sequence). The CDR3 covers 16 residues. V was pared by 6 bases and J by 7 bases, with 16 bases of the junction left unmatched. The CDR3 DNA reads TGTGCCAGCAGATTAATGACTAGCGGTGGGAACAATGAGCAGTACTTC. Protein product: CASRLMTSGGNNEQYF.

V usage is TRBV27 and J usage is TRBJ2-4; 8 bases agree with TRBD1. The J call may be mistaken, given a closer DNA end match to TRBJ2-6. Germline V gene sequence: CDR1 MNHEY, CDR2 SMNVEV (reference sequence). The CDR3 loop spans 17 amino acids. CDR3 loop: CASSLGGGTGRANVLTF. CDR3 sequence (DNA): TGTGCCAGCAGTTTAGGGGGCGGGACAGGAAGGGCCAACGTCCTGACTTTC.

This chain connects TRBV24-1 to TRBJ2-4, with D possibly matching TRBD1 (6 bases). The better agreement between TRBJ1-2 and the DNA end casts doubt on the J call. CDR1 and CDR2 from the germline V gene are KGHDR and SFDVKD. The CDR3 is 13 amino acids. This CDR3 is CATSDGQFHGYTF. DNA of the CDR3: TGTGCCACCAGTGACGGACAGTTCCATGGCTACACCTTC.

Judged by abundance, this clonotype is medium-sized. The chain uses TRBV12-3 or TRBV12-4 and TRBJ1-6; D perhaps matches TRBD1 (5 bases). The V end lost 4 bases, the J end lost 7 bases, and 8 bases lay between the germline ends. The CDR3 is 13 amino acids. The CDR3 DNA reads as TGTGCCAGCAGTTCAGCAGGGAATTCACCCCTCCACTTT. This codes for CASSSAGNSPLHF.

This clonotype was seen only a few times. V and J are TRBV7-6 and TRBJ2-7; 7 bases map to TRBD1. Germline CDR1 reads SGHVS; CDR2 reads FNYEAQ. V trimming: 1 base; J trimming: 4 bases; junction bases outside the gene matches: 1. This CDR3 spans 13 amino acids. Here the CDR3 DNA reads TGTGCCAGCAGCTTAGGGGACAGATACGAGCAGTACTTC. Its translation is CASSLGDRYEQYF.